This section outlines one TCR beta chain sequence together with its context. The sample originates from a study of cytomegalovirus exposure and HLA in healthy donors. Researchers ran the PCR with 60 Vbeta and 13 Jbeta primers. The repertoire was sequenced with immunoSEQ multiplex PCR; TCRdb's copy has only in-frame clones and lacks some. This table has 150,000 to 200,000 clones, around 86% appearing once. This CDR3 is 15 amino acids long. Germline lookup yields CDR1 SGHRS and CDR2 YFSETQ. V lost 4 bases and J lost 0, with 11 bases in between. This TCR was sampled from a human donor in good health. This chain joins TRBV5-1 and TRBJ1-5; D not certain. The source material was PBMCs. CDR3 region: CASSPGNYSNQPQHF. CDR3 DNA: TGCGCCAGCAGCCCCGGTAATTATAGCAATCAGCCCCAGCATTTT.